The T cell receptor (beta chain) described here comes from a study of T-cell reconstitution after alpha-beta-depleted transplantation in children. This CDR3 is 14 amino acids long. The germline gives CDR1 SGHRS, CDR2 YFSETQ. The ends lost 4 bases at V and 5 bases at J; junction bases unmatched: 7. In this sample, this clonotype turned up many times. Unique molecular identifiers were built into the TCRbeta library. TCRdb fed the PCR reads into MiXCR, producing one record per CDR3 protein. The sample yields approximately 390,000 distinct CDR3 sequences, around 9.9% seen once. This material consisted of PBMCs from the stem cell graft donor, taken from the stem cell graft. The TCR originated in a human donor who donated a stem cell graft to a child with acute myeloid leukemia. The rearrangement links TRBV5-1 to TRBJ2-5; 8 bases are shared with TRBD1. The CDR3 DNA reads TGCGCCAGCAGCAAGGACAGGGTAGGCGAGACCCAGTACTTC. Protein sequence: CASSKDRVGETQYF.